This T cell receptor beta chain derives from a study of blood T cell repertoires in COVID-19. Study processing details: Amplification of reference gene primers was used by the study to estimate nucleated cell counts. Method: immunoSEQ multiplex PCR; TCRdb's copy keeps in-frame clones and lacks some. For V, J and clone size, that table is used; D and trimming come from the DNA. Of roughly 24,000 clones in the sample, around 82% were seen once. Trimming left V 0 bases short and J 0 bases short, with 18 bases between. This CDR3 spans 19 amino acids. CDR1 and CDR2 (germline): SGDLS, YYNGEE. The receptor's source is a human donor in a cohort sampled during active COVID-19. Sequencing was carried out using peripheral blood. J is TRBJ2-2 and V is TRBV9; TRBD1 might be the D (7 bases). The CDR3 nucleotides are TGTGCCAGCAGCGTAGGCGGAGTTGGAGGGGGCCCGAACACCGGGGAGCTGTTTTTT. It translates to CASSVGGVGGGPNTGELFF.